This T cell receptor (beta chain) came from a study of cytomegalovirus exposure and HLA in healthy donors. Study details: The roughly 110 validation repertoires were produced on the same platform as the 650 or so repertoires of the first cohort. This was reported in a later analysis. Broader study findings: Most TCR sequences were uncommon, yet certain public TCRs appeared in many donors. Some TCR beta chains (164 of them) were listed as cytomegalovirus-associated.

Regarding this clone: The antigen is unknown.

Data came from immunoSEQ multiplex PCR; TCRdb stores just in-frame clones and leaves some out. The table lists approximately 220,000 clones, 75% to 90% of them singletons. Germline V gives CDR1 MDHEN, CDR2 SYDVKM. Trimming removed 6 bases at V and 1 base at J, with 18 bases between. The CDR3 is 16 amino acids. The TCR was taken from a woman aged 25 to 39 in good health and CMV-seropositive. The specimen sequenced was PBMCs. The V and J genes are TRBV28 and TRBJ1-2, with D maybe TRBD1 (6 bases). The CDR3 coding sequence is TGTGCCAGCAGCCAAGGGGTAAGGGGGAGTAACTATGGCTACACCTTC. Its translation is CASSQGVRGSNYGYTF.